A few counts support the clone carrying this T cell receptor (beta chain). The CDR3 totals 17 residues. V lost 2 bases and J 0 bases, leaving 13 bases between the germline ends. Germline V gene lookup returns CDR1 SNHLY and CDR2 FYNNEI. The data are from a study of tumour-infiltrating T cells in Burkitt lymphoma. TCRdb keeps only in-frame clones here, not all; method: immunoSEQ multiplex PCR. In the table there are 5,100 or so clones, about 25% of which are singletons. The sequence was obtained from a human donor with diffuse large B-cell lymphoma. Sequencing input: tumor tissue. The chain employs TRBV2 and TRBJ2-2; D unclear. The CDR3 DNA reads TGTGCCAGCAGTGAATTACAACTGACCTCGAACACCGGGGAGCTGTTTTTT. It yields the protein CASSELQLTSNTGELFF.